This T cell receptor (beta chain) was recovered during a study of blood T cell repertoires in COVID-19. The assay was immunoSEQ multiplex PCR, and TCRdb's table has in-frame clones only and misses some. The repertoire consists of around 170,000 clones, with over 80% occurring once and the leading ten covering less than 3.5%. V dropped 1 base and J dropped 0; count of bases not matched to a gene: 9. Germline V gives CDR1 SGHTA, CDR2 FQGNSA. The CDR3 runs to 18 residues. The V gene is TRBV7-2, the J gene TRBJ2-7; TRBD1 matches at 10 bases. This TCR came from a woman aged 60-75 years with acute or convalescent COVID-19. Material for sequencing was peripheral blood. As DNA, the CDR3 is TGTGCCAGCAGCTTAGTCATGTTTAGGACAGGGGGCTCCTACGAGCAGTACTTC. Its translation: CASSLVMFRTGGSYEQYF. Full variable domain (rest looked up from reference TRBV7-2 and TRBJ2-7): GAGVSQSPSNKVTEKGKDVELRCDPISGHTALYWYRQSLGQGLEFLIYFQGNSAPDKSGLPSDRFSAERTGGSVSTLTIQRTQQEDSAVYLCASSLVMFRTGGSYEQYFGPGTRLTVT.